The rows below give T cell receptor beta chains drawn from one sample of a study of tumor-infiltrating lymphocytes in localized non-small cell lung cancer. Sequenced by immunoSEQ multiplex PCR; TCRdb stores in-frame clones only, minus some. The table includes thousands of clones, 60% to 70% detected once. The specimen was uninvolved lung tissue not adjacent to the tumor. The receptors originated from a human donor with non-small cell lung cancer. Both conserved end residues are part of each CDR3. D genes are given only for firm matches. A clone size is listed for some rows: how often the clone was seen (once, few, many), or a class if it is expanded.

CDR3nt: TGTGCCAGCAGTGAACTAGCGGGAGAAGCCTACGAGCAGTACTTC; CDR3aa: CASSELAGEAYEQYF; v_gene: TRBV6-1; abundance: .; j_gene: TRBJ2-7; d_gene: TRBD2
CDR3nt: TGTGCCAGTAGTATAGCGCCGAGCTCCTACGAGCAGTACTTC; CDR3aa: CASSIAPSSYEQYF; v_gene: TRBV19; abundance: .; j_gene: TRBJ2-7; d_gene: .
CDR3nt: TGTGCCAGCAGCTTATCCTTTTCGAACACCGGGGAGCTGTTTTTT; CDR3aa: CASSLSFSNTGELFF; v_gene: TRBV7-2; abundance: .; j_gene: TRBJ2-2; d_gene: .
CDR3nt: TGTGCCTGGAGTGGGAGGTCGGGCTACACAGATACGCAGTATTTT; CDR3aa: CAWSGRSGYTDTQYF; v_gene: TRBV30; abundance: few; j_gene: TRBJ2-3; d_gene: .
CDR3nt: TGTGCCAGCAGCCGCCGAAGGGGAGGAGTTGGGGAAAAACTGTTTTTT; CDR3aa: CASSRRRGGVGEKLFF; v_gene: TRBV14; abundance: .; j_gene: TRBJ1-4; d_gene: .
CDR3nt: TGTGCCAGCAGTTCGGCGGATGACCTATCCGAGCGATTT; CDR3aa: CASSSADDLSERF; v_gene: TRBV28; abundance: .; j_gene: TRBJ1-5; d_gene: .
CDR3nt: TGCGCCAGCACGGGAACTGGAAACACCATATATTTT; CDR3aa: CASTGTGNTIYF; v_gene: TRBV5-1; abundance: .; j_gene: TRBJ1-3; d_gene: .
CDR3nt: TGTGCCAGCAGTTGGGGCCCTGCTGGCTACACCTTC; CDR3aa: CASSWGPAGYTF; v_gene: TRBV6-1; abundance: once; j_gene: TRBJ1-2; d_gene: .
CDR3nt: TGTGCCAGTAGGCGGGACAGCTATGGCTTGTACACCTTC; CDR3aa: CASRRDSYGLYTF; v_gene: TRBV19; abundance: once; j_gene: TRBJ1-2; d_gene: TRBD1
CDR3nt: TGTGCCAGTACCGTGACCTCCGCCCCCTACAATGAGCAGTTCTTC; CDR3aa: CASTVTSAPYNEQFF; v_gene: TRBV19; abundance: .; j_gene: TRBJ2-1; d_gene: .
CDR3nt: TGTGCCAGCACCGTAGTGCGACTAGCAGTCTTTGAGACCCAGTACTTC; CDR3aa: CASTVVRLAVFETQYF; v_gene: TRBV5-6; abundance: few; j_gene: TRBJ2-5; d_gene: TRBD2
CDR3nt: TGCGCCAGCAGCCGGAGGTTAGGGGACCAAAACATTCAGTACTTC; CDR3aa: CASSRRLGDQNIQYF; v_gene: TRBV4-1; abundance: .; j_gene: TRBJ2-4; d_gene: .
CDR3nt: TGTGCCAGCAGTTACGGGACGCCATACCTTTACAATGAGCAGTTCTTC; CDR3aa: CASSYGTPYLYNEQFF; v_gene: TRBV11-3; abundance: once; j_gene: TRBJ2-1; d_gene: .
CDR3nt: TGTGCCAGCAGTATCCCTAACAGGGGCGAGACCCAGTACTTC; CDR3aa: CASSIPNRGETQYF; v_gene: TRBV28; abundance: .; j_gene: TRBJ2-5; d_gene: TRBD1
CDR3nt: TGCAGCGTTGCACAGGGGGGGGACTACACCTTC; CDR3aa: CSVAQGGDYTF; v_gene: TRBV29-1; abundance: medium-sized; j_gene: TRBJ1-2; d_gene: TRBD1
CDR3nt: TGTGCCAGCAGTCTGACAGGGGCCAATCAGCCCCAGCATTTT; CDR3aa: CASSLTGANQPQHF; v_gene: TRBV28; abundance: few; j_gene: TRBJ1-5; d_gene: TRBD1
CDR3nt: TGTGCCTGGAGTGTAGACAAGAACACTGAAGCTTTCTTT; CDR3aa: CAWSVDKNTEAFF; v_gene: TRBV30; abundance: once; j_gene: TRBJ1-1; d_gene: .
CDR3nt: TGTGCCAGTAGTACCGCGGGCCAAGGCAGGAATGAGCAGTTCTTC; CDR3aa: CASSTAGQGRNEQFF; v_gene: TRBV19; abundance: .; j_gene: TRBJ2-1; d_gene: .
CDR3nt: TGCGCCAGCAGCCAGGACAGGATTAACTATGGCTACACCTTC; CDR3aa: CASSQDRINYGYTF; v_gene: TRBV4-1; abundance: few; j_gene: TRBJ1-2; d_gene: TRBD1
CDR3nt: TGTGCCATCAGTGAGACCAAAAGAGCTTTCTTT; CDR3aa: CAISETKRAFF; v_gene: TRBV6-5; abundance: .; j_gene: TRBJ1-1; d_gene: .
CDR3nt: TGCGCCAGCAGCCATCCTAGCGGGAGGGCCGAAAATGAGCAGTTCTTC; CDR3aa: CASSHPSGRAENEQFF; v_gene: TRBV4-1; abundance: .; j_gene: TRBJ2-1; d_gene: TRBD2
CDR3nt: TGTGCCAGCAGCTCGACGGGGACTAGCGGGAGTAAGCAGTTCTTC; CDR3aa: CASSSTGTSGSKQFF; v_gene: TRBV11-3; abundance: .; j_gene: TRBJ2-1; d_gene: TRBD2
CDR3nt: TGTGCCAGCTCTCCGGGCTCCTCAAGCTCCTACGAGCAGTACTTC; CDR3aa: CASSPGSSSSYEQYF; v_gene: TRBV18; abundance: .; j_gene: TRBJ2-7; d_gene: .
CDR3nt: TGTGCCAGCAGCCCTACAGGGGCAGGAGAAAAACTGTTTTTT; CDR3aa: CASSPTGAGEKLFF; v_gene: TRBV5-4; abundance: .; j_gene: TRBJ1-4; d_gene: TRBD1
CDR3nt: TGTGCCAGCAGCTTAGGGTCGGCAGCTGGGGACGAGCAGTACTTC; CDR3aa: CASSLGSAAGDEQYF; v_gene: TRBV28; abundance: .; j_gene: TRBJ2-7; d_gene: .
CDR3nt: TGTGCCAGCAGCGACTCCCGAGCGGGAGGGTACGAGCAGTACTTC; CDR3aa: CASSDSRAGGYEQYF; v_gene: TRBV13; abundance: medium-sized; j_gene: TRBJ2-7; d_gene: TRBD2
CDR3nt: TGTGCCAGCAGACCTGGGGGGGGGACCCAGTACTTC; CDR3aa: CASRPGGGTQYF; v_gene: TRBV7-2; abundance: .; j_gene: TRBJ2-5; d_gene: TRBD2